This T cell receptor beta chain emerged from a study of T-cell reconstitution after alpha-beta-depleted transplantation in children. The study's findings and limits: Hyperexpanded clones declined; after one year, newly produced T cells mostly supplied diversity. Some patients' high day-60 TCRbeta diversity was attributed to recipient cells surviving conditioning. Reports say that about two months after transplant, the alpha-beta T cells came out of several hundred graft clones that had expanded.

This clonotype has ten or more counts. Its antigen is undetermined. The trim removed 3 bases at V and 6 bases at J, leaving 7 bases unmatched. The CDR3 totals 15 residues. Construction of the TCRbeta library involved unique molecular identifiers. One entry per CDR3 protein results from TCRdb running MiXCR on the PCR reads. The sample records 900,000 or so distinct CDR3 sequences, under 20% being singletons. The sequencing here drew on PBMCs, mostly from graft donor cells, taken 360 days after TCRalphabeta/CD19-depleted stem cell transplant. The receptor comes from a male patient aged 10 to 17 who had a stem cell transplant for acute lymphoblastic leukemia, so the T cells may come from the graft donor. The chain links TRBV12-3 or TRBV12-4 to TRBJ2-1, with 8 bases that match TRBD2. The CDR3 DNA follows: TGTGCCAGCAGTTTGCCCTTAGCGGGAACCAATGAGCAGTTCTTC. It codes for CASSLPLAGTNEQFF.